A selection of T cell receptor beta chains follows, all from one sample in a study of blood T cell repertoires in COVID-19. The repertoire was sequenced with immunoSEQ multiplex PCR; TCRdb's copy has only in-frame clones and lacks some. Of tens of thousands of clones in the sample, 75% to 90% were seen once. Specimen: peripheral blood. The receptor source for this set is a man aged 50 to 59 with active or convalescent COVID-19. The CDR3 runs from the conserved cysteine through the conserved F or W. D genes are given only for firm matches. Some rows mark clone size as missing; the rest say once, few, many or name a class of expanded clone.

j_gene: TRBJ2-3; d_gene: NA; v_gene: TRBV12-3/TRBV12-4; abundance: NA; CDR3nt: TGTGCCAGCAGCAACTCAGCGGCAGATACGCAGTATTTT; CDR3aa: CASSNSAADTQYF
j_gene: TRBJ1-6; d_gene: TRBD1; v_gene: TRBV7-2; abundance: NA; CDR3nt: TGTGCCAGCAGCTTAGCGCAGGGGGCGCGATCACCCCTCCACTTT; CDR3aa: CASSLAQGARSPLHF
j_gene: TRBJ2-3; d_gene: TRBD1; v_gene: TRBV6-6; abundance: NA; CDR3nt: TGTGCCAGCAGTTACTGGACAGGGGGCTCAGATACGCAGTATTTT; CDR3aa: CASSYWTGGSDTQYF
j_gene: TRBJ2-3; d_gene: TRBD1; v_gene: TRBV19; abundance: NA; CDR3nt: TGTGCCAGTTCTGGCCAAAGGACAGGCTACACAGATACGCAGTATTTT; CDR3aa: CASSGQRTGYTDTQYF
j_gene: TRBJ2-7; d_gene: NA; v_gene: TRBV21-1; abundance: NA; CDR3nt: TGTGCCAGCAGCAAAGCGTCGGACAGGGACCCCAGGGGAAACTACTACGAGCAGTACTTC; CDR3aa: CASSKASDRDPRGNYYEQYF
j_gene: TRBJ2-7; d_gene: TRBD1; v_gene: TRBV7-6; abundance: NA; CDR3nt: TGTGCCAGCAGGAAACATACCGGGACAGGCTACTACGAGCAGTACTTC; CDR3aa: CASRKHTGTGYYEQYF
j_gene: TRBJ2-7; d_gene: NA; v_gene: TRBV4-2; abundance: NA; CDR3nt: TGTGCCAGCAGCCAAGATCTTGAGGAGCAGTACTTC; CDR3aa: CASSQDLEEQYF
j_gene: TRBJ2-1; d_gene: TRBD1; v_gene: TRBV5-1; abundance: NA; CDR3nt: TGCGCCAGCAGCTCTGACAGGGGTATTAAGAATGAGCAGTTCTTC; CDR3aa: CASSSDRGIKNEQFF
j_gene: TRBJ2-5; d_gene: NA; v_gene: TRBV18; abundance: NA; CDR3nt: TGTGCCAGCTCAAAGACCCCCCGGAGGGGCCAAGAGACCCAGTACTTC; CDR3aa: CASSKTPRRGQETQYF
j_gene: TRBJ1-1; d_gene: NA; v_gene: TRBV12-3/TRBV12-4; abundance: NA; CDR3nt: TGTGCCAGCAGTTTCAAGGAGGTGGCTTTCTTT; CDR3aa: CASSFKEVAFF
j_gene: TRBJ2-6; d_gene: NA; v_gene: TRBV14; abundance: NA; CDR3nt: TGTGCCAGCAGCCTTGGAAGGGGCCGTTCCGGGGCCAACGTCCTGACTTTC; CDR3aa: CASSLGRGRSGANVLTF
j_gene: TRBJ2-7; d_gene: TRBD1; v_gene: TRBV28; abundance: NA; CDR3nt: TGTGCCAGCAGTTCCGCGGGACAGGGGGCGCACGAGCAGTACTTC; CDR3aa: CASSSAGQGAHEQYF
j_gene: TRBJ2-1; d_gene: TRBD2; v_gene: TRBV5-1; abundance: NA; CDR3nt: TGCGCCAGCAGCCGAACTTCGCGCGGGGGAGGGAATGAGCAGTTCTTC; CDR3aa: CASSRTSRGGGNEQFF
j_gene: TRBJ2-5; d_gene: TRBD2; v_gene: TRBV11-2; abundance: NA; CDR3nt: TGTGCCAGCAGCTTAACGACTAGCGGGGGGTTTCGGGCCCAGTACTTC; CDR3aa: CASSLTTSGGFRAQYF
j_gene: TRBJ2-5; d_gene: NA; v_gene: TRBV18; abundance: NA; CDR3nt: TGTGCCAGCTCAGCCACCAGGGGCTCGGAGACCCAGTACTTC; CDR3aa: CASSATRGSETQYF
j_gene: TRBJ1-2; d_gene: TRBD1; v_gene: TRBV18; abundance: NA; CDR3nt: TGTGCCAGCTCACCAGAGAACCGGGACAGAGCACTCTATGGCTACACCTTC; CDR3aa: CASSPENRDRALYGYTF
j_gene: TRBJ2-7; d_gene: TRBD1; v_gene: TRBV4-1; abundance: NA; CDR3nt: TGCGCCAGCAGCCGGGATGGGGACAGTTCCTACGAGCAGTACTTC; CDR3aa: CASSRDGDSSYEQYF
j_gene: TRBJ1-3; d_gene: NA; v_gene: TRBV2; abundance: NA; CDR3nt: TGTGCCAGCAACCCCGATGCCACGGGGGGCTCTGGAAACACCATATATTTT; CDR3aa: CASNPDATGGSGNTIYF
j_gene: TRBJ1-5; d_gene: TRBD1; v_gene: TRBV6-2/TRBV6-3; abundance: NA; CDR3nt: TGTGCCAGCAGTTGGACAGGGGCGATCAATCAGCCCCAGCATTTT; CDR3aa: CASSWTGAINQPQHF
j_gene: TRBJ1-6; d_gene: NA; v_gene: TRBV14; abundance: NA; CDR3nt: TGTGCCAGCAGCCAAGCGGAGAGCTCCTATAATTCACCCCTCCACTTT; CDR3aa: CASSQAESSYNSPLHF
j_gene: TRBJ2-7; d_gene: TRBD2; v_gene: TRBV5-8; abundance: NA; CDR3nt: TGTGCCAGCAGCCTGGCACGGGAGGGAATCTACGAGCAGTACTTC; CDR3aa: CASSLAREGIYEQYF
j_gene: TRBJ2-7; d_gene: NA; v_gene: TRBV6-5; abundance: NA; CDR3nt: TGTGCCAGCAGCCGGCGACAGCTCCTATCCTACGAGCAGTACTTC; CDR3aa: CASSRRQLLSYEQYF
j_gene: TRBJ2-1; d_gene: NA; v_gene: TRBV11-2; abundance: NA; CDR3nt: TGTGCCAGCAGCTTAGGCCGGACAGTTTACAATGAGCAGTTCTTC; CDR3aa: CASSLGRTVYNEQFF
j_gene: TRBJ2-7; d_gene: TRBD1; v_gene: TRBV27; abundance: NA; CDR3nt: TGTGCCAGCAGGCCAACAGGGGCACCATCCTACGAGCAGTACTTC; CDR3aa: CASRPTGAPSYEQYF
j_gene: TRBJ2-1; d_gene: TRBD1; v_gene: TRBV11-2; abundance: NA; CDR3nt: TGTGCCAGCAGCTGGCGACAGGGGTTCGTTTATGAGCAGTTCTTC; CDR3aa: CASSWRQGFVYEQFF
j_gene: TRBJ2-7; d_gene: NA; v_gene: TRBV2; abundance: NA; CDR3nt: TGTGCCAGCAGTGACGACAACGCCTACGAGCAGTACTTC; CDR3aa: CASSDDNAYEQYF
j_gene: TRBJ2-1; d_gene: NA; v_gene: TRBV7-9; abundance: NA; CDR3nt: TGTGCCAGCAGCCTCCTAAGCGGATACAATGAGCAGTTCTTC; CDR3aa: CASSLLSGYNEQFF
j_gene: TRBJ2-5; d_gene: NA; v_gene: TRBV19; abundance: few; CDR3nt: TGTGCCAGTAGTATTCAACAGGGCCCGACCCAGTACTTC; CDR3aa: CASSIQQGPTQYF
j_gene: TRBJ1-2; d_gene: TRBD1; v_gene: TRBV18; abundance: NA; CDR3nt: TGTGCCAGCTCACCAGACAGGGGTTCTCTGATCTACTTTGGCTACACCTTC; CDR3aa: CASSPDRGSLIYFGYTF
j_gene: TRBJ2-7; d_gene: TRBD1; v_gene: TRBV5-4; abundance: NA; CDR3nt: TGTGCCAGCAGCTTGGCCGGACAGGGGGGAATGAACTTC; CDR3aa: CASSLAGQGGMNF
j_gene: TRBJ1-4; d_gene: NA; v_gene: TRBV15; abundance: few; CDR3nt: TGTGCCACCAGCAGAGATTGGGGCGGGGGCGAAAAACTGTTTTTT; CDR3aa: CATSRDWGGGEKLFF
j_gene: TRBJ1-3; d_gene: NA; v_gene: TRBV19; abundance: once; CDR3nt: TGTGCCAGTTCCCGAGGGGGGGGCTCTGGAAACACCATATATTTT; CDR3aa: CASSRGGGSGNTIYF
j_gene: TRBJ2-7; d_gene: TRBD1; v_gene: TRBV27; abundance: NA; CDR3nt: TGTGCCAGCAGTACCCGGACAGGGGGCACCTACGAGCAGTACTTC; CDR3aa: CASSTRTGGTYEQYF
j_gene: TRBJ2-1; d_gene: TRBD2; v_gene: TRBV14; abundance: NA; CDR3nt: TGTGCCAGCAGCCAGCCCCCCGGTAGCGGGCACTACAATGAGCAGTTCTTC; CDR3aa: CASSQPPGSGHYNEQFF
j_gene: TRBJ1-2; d_gene: NA; v_gene: TRBV10-3; abundance: once; CDR3nt: TGTGCCATCAGGTTAAGGAGACAGGACGACTATGGCTACACCTTC; CDR3aa: CAIRLRRQDDYGYTF
j_gene: TRBJ1-4; d_gene: TRBD1; v_gene: TRBV3-1/TRBV3-2; abundance: NA; CDR3nt: TGTGCCAGCACCCGGACAGGGGGTATTGAAAAACTGTTTTTT; CDR3aa: CASTRTGGIEKLFF
j_gene: TRBJ2-3; d_gene: NA; v_gene: TRBV10-1; abundance: NA; CDR3nt: TGCGCCAGCAGTGAGTCTACAGCGACAGGAACAGATACGCAGTATTTT; CDR3aa: CASSESTATGTDTQYF
j_gene: TRBJ2-7; d_gene: NA; v_gene: TRBV3-1/TRBV3-2; abundance: few; CDR3nt: TGTGCCAGCAGCCAAGGCTTACAGGGAACCTACGAGCAGTACTTC; CDR3aa: CASSQGLQGTYEQYF
j_gene: TRBJ2-1; d_gene: NA; v_gene: TRBV5-1; abundance: NA; CDR3nt: TGCGCCAGCAGCCCAACACAGGGCAATGAGCAGTTCTTC; CDR3aa: CASSPTQGNEQFF
j_gene: TRBJ1-1; d_gene: NA; v_gene: TRBV10-2; abundance: NA; CDR3nt: TGCGCCAGCGACGGGGGACGGAACACTGAAGCTTTCTTT; CDR3aa: CASDGGRNTEAFF
j_gene: TRBJ2-3; d_gene: NA; v_gene: TRBV4-1; abundance: NA; CDR3nt: TGCGCCAGCAGCCAAAGGACAGCCAGCACAGATACGCAGTATTTT; CDR3aa: CASSQRTASTDTQYF
j_gene: TRBJ2-1; d_gene: TRBD2; v_gene: TRBV10-1; abundance: NA; CDR3nt: TGCGCCAGCAGTGAGAGCGGGAGCAGTTTGTTCATCGATGAGCAGTTCTTC; CDR3aa: CASSESGSSLFIDEQFF
j_gene: TRBJ2-5; d_gene: NA; v_gene: TRBV15; abundance: NA; CDR3nt: TGTGCCACCAGCAGTGTACGGAGGGGAGAGACCCAGTACTTC; CDR3aa: CATSSVRRGETQYF
j_gene: TRBJ2-2; d_gene: NA; v_gene: TRBV5-1; abundance: NA; CDR3nt: TGCGCCAGCAGCTTGGTCGAACAGGGTAACACCGGGGAGCTGTTTTTT; CDR3aa: CASSLVEQGNTGELFF
j_gene: TRBJ2-5; d_gene: NA; v_gene: TRBV6-5; abundance: NA; CDR3nt: TGTGCCAGCAGTTACTCGGCGAGTAGCGGCGGGGAGACCCAGTACTTC; CDR3aa: CASSYSASSGGETQYF
j_gene: TRBJ1-5; d_gene: TRBD1; v_gene: TRBV30; abundance: NA; CDR3nt: TGTGCCTGGAGTGTCCTCGGGACAGGCGGCAATCAGCCCCAGCATTTT; CDR3aa: CAWSVLGTGGNQPQHF